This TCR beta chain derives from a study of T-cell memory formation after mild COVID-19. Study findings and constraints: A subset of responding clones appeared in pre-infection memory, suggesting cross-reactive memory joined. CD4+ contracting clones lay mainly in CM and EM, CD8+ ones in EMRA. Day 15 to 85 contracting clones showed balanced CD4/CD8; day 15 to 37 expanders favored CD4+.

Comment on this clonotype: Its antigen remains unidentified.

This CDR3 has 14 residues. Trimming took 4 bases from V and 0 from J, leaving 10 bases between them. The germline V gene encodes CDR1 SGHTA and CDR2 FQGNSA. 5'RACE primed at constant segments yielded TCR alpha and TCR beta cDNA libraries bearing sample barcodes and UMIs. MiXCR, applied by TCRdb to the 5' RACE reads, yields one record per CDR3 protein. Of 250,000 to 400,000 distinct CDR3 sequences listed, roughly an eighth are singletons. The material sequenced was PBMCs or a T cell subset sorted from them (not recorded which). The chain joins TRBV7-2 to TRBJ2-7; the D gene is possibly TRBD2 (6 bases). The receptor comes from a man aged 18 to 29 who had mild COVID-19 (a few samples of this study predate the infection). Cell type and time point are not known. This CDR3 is CASSSYGGSYEQYV. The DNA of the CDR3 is TGTGCCAGCAGCTCCTACGGGGGCTCCTACGAGCAGTACGTC.